Listed here are 16 T cell receptor beta chains from one sample, sequenced in a study of blood T cell repertoires in COVID-19. Clones were sequenced by immunoSEQ multiplex PCR, and TCRdb holds only the in-frame ones, with some missing. The repertoire holds approximately 270,000 clones, with 91% as singletons. The sequenced sample was PBMCs or T cells enriched from blood (not recorded which). These receptors were taken from a human donor in a cohort exposed to, infected with or recovered from COVID-19 (not recorded which). The donor label of this sample is uncertain.

V gene TRBV23-1 combines with J gene TRBJ2-5; 9 bases align to TRBD2. TRBV23-1 is an open reading frame, and its role is uncertain. Losses at the gene ends were 2 bases for V and 3 bases for J; bases not matched to a gene: 13. The length of the CDR3 is 18 residues. The DNA for the CDR3 is TGCGCCAGCAGTCAACCCCCCCTAGCGGGGAACCTTAAAGAGACCCAGTACTTC. Protein sequence: CASSQPPLAGNLKETQYF.

The DNA of the CDR3 is TGTGCCAGCAGCCAAAATCCTACGACAGGGGGCCTCGGAAACACCATATATTTT. This gives the protein CASSQNPTTGGLGNTIYF. The V and J genes are TRBV3-1 (or the pseudogene TRBV3-2) and TRBJ1-3, with 10 bases matching TRBD1. V was clipped by 2 bases and J by 4 bases; unmatched bases: 11. The CDR3 runs 18 residues. CDR1 LGHDT and CDR2 YNNKEL come from the germline V gene (reference sequence).

This rearrangement joins TRBV11-3 to TRBJ2-7, with 10 bases fitting TRBD1. V lost 8 bases, J lost 5 bases, and 9 bases stayed unmatched. The CDR3 loop spans 14 amino acids. Germline lookup yields CDR1 SGHNT and CDR2 YENEEA. Here the CDR3 reads CASGTGTGANEQYF. Written as DNA, the CDR3 is TGTGCCAGCGGCACCGGGACAGGGGCGAACGAGCAGTACTTC. Combining the CDR3 with reference TRBV11-3 and TRBJ2-7 gives the whole variable domain EAGVVQSPRYKIIEKKQPVAFWCNPISGHNTLYWYLQNLGQGPELLIRYENEEAVDDSQLPKDRFSAERLKGVDSTLKIQPAELGDSAVYLCASGTGTGANEQYFGPGTRLTVT.

CDR3 nucleotides: TGTGCCAGCAGTTTAGAAGGGGGCGGAGGCTATGGCTACACCTTC. Protein product: CASSLEGGGGYGYTF. This chain uses TRBV27 with TRBJ1-2; 7 positions agree with TRBD1. Per germline, CDR1 MNHEY and CDR2 SMNVEV (reference sequence). The length of the CDR3 is 15 residues. Unmatched junction bases numbered 7, after V lost 2 bases and J lost 4 bases.

The chain carries TRBV7-2 and TRBJ1-1, with D possibly being TRBD1 (6 bases). Trimming shortened V by 4 bases and J by 11 bases, and 29 bases separated the two germline ends. Germline CDR1 and CDR2: SGHTA and FQGNSA. The CDR3 contains 17 residues. CDR3 loop: CASSSFGVRGFDGPAFF. In DNA form, the CDR3 reads TGTGCCAGCAGCTCCTTTGGGGTCAGGGGATTTGATGGGCCGGCTTTCTTT.

V gene TRBV10-3 combines with J gene TRBJ2-7; 11 bases map to TRBD1. Germline assignment: CDR1 ENHRY and CDR2 SYGVKD. This CDR3 is built from 13 residues. J was trimmed by 6 bases and V by 7 bases; bases with no gene match: 5. The CDR3, as DNA: TGTGCCATCACTCCCGGGACAGGGGGCGAGCAGTACTTC. This translates into CAITPGTGGEQYF.

The table lists this clone with a count of one. The V gene is TRBV4-3, the J gene TRBJ1-1; perhaps TRBD1 as D (5 bases). Germline CDR1 and CDR2: LGHNA and YSLEER. This CDR3 has 12 amino acids. The germline V and J ends were trimmed by 8 bases and 4 bases, with 11 bases remaining between them. In DNA, the CDR3 is TGCGCCAGCGGCAGGAGGGGCACTGAAGCTTTCTTT. It is translated as CASGRRGTEAFF.

The chain joins TRBV4-1 to TRBJ1-2, with 9 bases matching TRBD1. V was pared by 0 bases and J by 8 bases, with 13 bases of the junction left unmatched. Germline lookup yields CDR1 MGHRA and CDR2 YSYEKL. There are 17 residues in the CDR3. CDR3 nucleotides: TGCGCCAGCAGCCAAGATTCGCGACAGGGGGTGAGAAGAGGCTACACCTTC. Its protein product is CASSQDSRQGVRRGYTF.

The gene calls are TRBV4-2 and TRBJ2-7; 8 bases are a match to TRBD2. Germline values: CDR1 LGHNA, CDR2 YNFKEQ. The junction had 6 bases not matched to a gene; V was cut back by 0 bases and J by 2 bases. This CDR3 spans 16 amino acids. Here the CDR3 reads CASSQDRAGVTYEQYF. The CDR3 DNA reads TGTGCCAGCAGCCAAGATCGAGCGGGGGTAACCTACGAGCAGTACTTC.

Only one count was recorded for this clone. The rearrangement links TRBV5-6 to TRBJ1-1, with TRBD1 as a possible D gene (5 bases). The CDR3 loop spans 14 amino acids. CDR1 SGHDT and CDR2 YYEEEE come from the germline V gene. Trimming took 2 bases from V and 7 from J, leaving 15 bases between them. CDR3 bases: TGTGCCAGCAGCTTTATGGGCAGGGTCGATGAAGCTTTCTTT. Translated: CASSFMGRVDEAFF.

V is TRBV5-1 and J is TRBJ1-1, with TRBD1 matching over 9 bases. V shed 1 base and J 1 base; nucleotides not matched to a gene: 8. Germline V CDR1 and CDR2: SGHRS, YFSETQ. The CDR3 sequence is 17 residues long. This chain's CDR3 is CASSLRGRGQGNTEAFF. The CDR3 DNA is TGCGCCAGCAGCTTGAGAGGGCGGGGACAGGGGAACACTGAAGCTTTCTTT. The whole variable domain, filled in from reference TRBV5-1 and TRBJ1-1, reads KAGVTQTPRYLIKTRGQQVTLSCSPISGHRSVSWYQQTPGQGLQFLFEYFSETQRNKGNFPGRFSGRQFSNSRSEMNVSTLELGDSALYLCASSLRGRGQGNTEAFFGQGTRLTVV.

The chain uses TRBV6-4 and TRBJ2-2; 7 bases match TRBD1. This CDR3 is 17 amino acids long. Germline V gene lookup returns CDR1 MRHNA and CDR2 SNTAGT. V trimming: 1 base; J trimming: 4 bases; junction bases outside the gene matches: 9. The CDR3 sequence: CASSDFDRVGRTGELFF. CDR3 bases: TGTGCCAGCAGTGACTTTGACAGGGTAGGACGCACCGGGGAGCTGTTTTTT.

J is TRBJ2-1 and V is TRBV5-1; weak D call: TRBD1 (7 bases). Per the germline V gene, CDR1 is SGHRS and CDR2 is YFSETQ. This CDR3 has 18 amino acids. Trimming removed 2 bases from V and 0 bases from J, with 18 bases in between. CDR3 residues: CASSFPRPGGSSYNEQFF. CDR3 DNA sequence: TGCGCCAGCAGCTTCCCGAGACCAGGGGGGAGCTCCTACAATGAGCAGTTCTTC.

This clone occurred once. The chain recombines TRBV29-1 with TRBJ2-2; 9 nucleotides line up with TRBD1. From germline, CDR1 is SQVTM and CDR2 ANQGSEA. The CDR3 loop spans 17 amino acids. V gave up 0 bases and J gave up 0 bases; unmatched junction bases: 5. CDR3 amino acids: CSVEDPGDRANTGELFF. The CDR3 DNA reads as TGCAGCGTTGAAGATCCAGGGGACAGGGCGAACACCGGGGAGCTGTTTTTT.

J is TRBJ1-2 and V is TRBV7-8, with D uncertain. V shed 1 base and J shed 0 bases, with 9 bases lying between them. From germline, CDR1 is SGHVS and CDR2 FQNEAQ. This CDR3 is built from 15 residues. The CDR3 region is CASSLGPVTNYGYTF. The CDR3 DNA follows: TGTGCCAGCAGCTTAGGTCCAGTCACTAACTATGGCTACACCTTC.

This clone showed up just once. This sequence joins TRBV10-3 and TRBJ2-2; 13 nucleotides match TRBD2. Looked up from germline, CDR1 is ENHRY and CDR2 is SYGVKD. The CDR3 extends over 16 amino acids. V was pared by 4 bases and J by 10 bases, with 9 bases of the junction left unmatched. CDR3 bases: TGTGCCATCAGTGGCAGACTAGCGGGGGGCTCGGAGGAGCTGTTTTTT. Its protein product is CAISGRLAGGSEELFF.